Below, 26 T cell receptor beta chains from the same sample are listed, as sequenced in a study of control samples from healthy donors and cancer patients. This table comes from immunoSEQ multiplex PCR, and its TCRdb copy is limited to in-frame clones, with some not included. The sample consists of fewer than 110,000 clones, approximately 90% of them appearing once. What was sequenced was blood. All receptors derive from a young man in good health.

This chain links TRBV3-1 (or the pseudogene TRBV3-2) with TRBJ2-1; D ambiguous. The V and J ends lost 0 bases and 5 bases respectively, with 5 bases between them. The germline CDR1 and CDR2 sequences are LGHDT and YNNKEL (reference sequence). This CDR3 has 13 amino acids. The CDR3: CASSQEPDNEQFF. The DNA of the CDR3 is TGTGCCAGCAGCCAAGAACCGGACAATGAGCAGTTCTTC.

This chain links TRBV5-1 with TRBJ2-7, with 8 bases aligning to TRBD2. V lost 0 bases, J lost 6 bases, and 2 bases stayed unmatched. The CDR3 runs 13 residues. Germline loops: CDR1 SGHRS, CDR2 YFSETQ. The CDR3 spells CASSLGTSSEQYF. CDR3 sequence (DNA): TGCGCCAGCAGCTTGGGGACTAGCTCCGAGCAGTACTTC.

This clone was picked up one time. V and J are TRBV4-1 and TRBJ1-5; D uncertain. Germline CDR1 MGHRA, CDR2 YSYEKL. Trimming pared 0 bases from V and 0 bases from J, leaving 9 bases between. The CDR3 runs 16 residues. This CDR3 is CASSQESGYSNQPQHF. The CDR3 region has the DNA TGCGCCAGCAGCCAAGAAAGTGGGTATAGCAATCAGCCCCAGCATTTT.

This clone was recorded a few times. The chain employs TRBV6-5 and TRBJ1-2; 8 nucleotides match TRBD1. The CDR3 totals 14 residues. In germline, CDR1 is MNHEY, CDR2 SVGAGI. With V trimmed by 4 bases and J by 4 bases, 5 bases remained unmatched. CDR3 sequence reads: CASSSSGGSYGYTF. In DNA form, the CDR3 reads TGTGCCAGCAGTTCTTCAGGGGGCAGCTATGGCTACACCTTC.

The chain recombines TRBV11-2 with TRBJ2-4; D is uncertain. This CDR3 contains 12 residues. Germline loops: CDR1 SGHAT, CDR2 FQNNGV. Trimming removed 3 bases from V and 6 bases from J, with 6 bases in between. CDR3 protein: CASSFSRNIQYF. The CDR3 nucleotides are TGTGCCAGCAGCTTTAGTCGAAACATTCAGTACTTC.

This clone was seen a single time. The rearrangement joins TRBV6-5 to TRBJ2-2; a possible D gene is TRBD1 (5 bases). CDR3 length: 14 amino acids. CDR1 and CDR2 from the germline V gene are MNHEY and SVGAGI. The V and J ends lost 7 bases and 2 bases respectively, with 11 bases between them. For the CDR3, the DNA is TGTGCCAGCAAGTACGGACACAACACCGGGGAGCTGTTTTTT. As protein: CASKYGHNTGELFF.

The chain links TRBV6-1 to TRBJ2-3; D gene unclear. Trimming removed 2 bases at V and 0 bases at J, with 9 bases between. CDR1 is MNHNS, CDR2 SASEGT, per germline. The CDR3 sequence is 15 residues long. The CDR3 DNA reads TGTGCCAGCAGTGAATCAGGTACTAGCACAGATACGCAGTATTTT. This translates into CASSESGTSTDTQYF.

The V gene is TRBV12-5, the J gene TRBJ1-3, with D tentatively TRBD1 (6 bases). Germline CDR1 and CDR2: LGHNT and FRNRAP. V was clipped by 5 bases and J by 5 bases, with 10 bases between them. The length of the CDR3 is 13 residues. CDR3 bases: TGTGCTAGTGGTCCGCAGGGGAGAAACACCATATATTTT. As protein: CASGPQGRNTIYF.

The J gene is TRBJ1-1, the V gene TRBV6-1, with a possible D match to TRBD1 (6 bases). The CDR3 sequence is 15 residues long. Trimming stripped 3 bases from V and 7 bases from J, with 18 bases between. CDR1 and CDR2 (germline): MNHNS, SASEGT. The CDR3 bases are TGTGCCAGCAGTGACAGGGGACGCTCGACATTTGAAGCTTTCTTT. It yields the protein CASSDRGRSTFEAFF.

The chain carries TRBV25-1 and TRBJ2-7; 8 bases agree with TRBD1. With 1 base clipped from V and 5 bases from J, the junction kept 7 bases outside the gene matches. Germline V CDR1 and CDR2: MGHDK, SYGVNS. This CDR3 contains 15 residues. In nucleotides, the CDR3 is TGTGCCAGCAGTGAATGGACAGGGATGTCCCACGAGCAGTACTTC. Protein: CASSEWTGMSHEQYF.

This chain joins TRBV2 and TRBJ1-4, with 9 bases lining up with TRBD1. With 0 bases clipped from V and 10 bases from J, the junction kept 9 bases outside the gene matches. This CDR3 has 16 residues. Looked up from germline, CDR1 is SNHLY and CDR2 is FYNNEI. In DNA, the CDR3 is TGTGCCAGCAGTGAAGCGGGAGGGACAGGGTTTGGAAAACTGTTTTTT. This sequence encodes CASSEAGGTGFGKLFF.

This rearrangement joins TRBV7-8 to TRBJ2-3, with D maybe TRBD1 (6 bases). The CDR3 has 15 residues. Germline assignment: CDR1 SGHVS and CDR2 FQNEAQ. Trimming took off 5 bases at V and 5 bases at J, with 17 bases between the two ends. The CDR3: CASSLQGQVGDTQYF. The CDR3, as DNA: TGTGCCAGCAGCCTACAGGGTCAGGTAGGAGATACGCAGTATTTT.

V and J are TRBV19 and TRBJ2-3, with 7 bases identical to TRBD1. The CDR3 is 14 residues long. Losses at the gene ends were 5 bases for V and 2 bases for J; bases not matched to a gene: 4. The germline V gene encodes CDR1 LNHDA and CDR2 SQIVND (reference sequence). The CDR3: CASSADRATDTQYF. Here the CDR3 DNA reads TGTGCCAGTAGTGCCGACAGGGCCACAGATACGCAGTATTTT.

This sequence joins TRBV27 and TRBJ1-4, with 10 bases aligning to TRBD1. The V gene's germline CDR1 is MNHEY and CDR2 SMNVEV (reference sequence). The trim removed 5 bases at V and 2 bases at J, leaving 8 bases unmatched. The CDR3 contains 17 residues. The CDR3 DNA follows: TGTGCCAGCAGTGCCTGGACAGGGGGGGCGACTAATGAAAAACTGTTTTTT. Amino acids: CASSAWTGGATNEKLFF.

With regard to this clone: This CDR3 is also generated by other DNA sequences in the sample. CDR3 nucleotides: TGTGCCACCAGTGGTTCCGGGACTAGCGGCTACAATGAGCAGTTCTTC. Protein: CATSGSGTSGYNEQFF. V gene TRBV24-1 combines with J gene TRBJ2-1, with 11 bases fitting TRBD2. The CDR3 has 16 amino acids. Germline trimming cut 5 bases from V and 3 bases from J; bases unmatched to any gene: 5. Germline lookup yields CDR1 KGHDR and CDR2 SFDVKD.

The chain carries TRBV7-9 and TRBJ1-2; the D gene is possibly TRBD1 (5 bases). V was trimmed by 3 bases and J by 2 bases, leaving 13 bases between them. Germline-derived CDR1 and CDR2 are SEHNR and FQNEAQ (reference sequence). CDR3 size: 15 residues. In DNA, the CDR3 is TGTGCCAGCAGCTTGGTCGACAGCAGAAACTATGGCTACACCTTC. Protein: CASSLVDSRNYGYTF.

This chain links TRBV5-4 with TRBJ2-3; possibly TRBD1 for D (5 bases). Germline CDR1 is SGHNT and CDR2 is YYREEE (reference sequence). Trimming stripped 0 bases from V and 4 bases from J, with 15 bases between. The CDR3 covers 16 residues. CDR3 nucleotide sequence: TGTGCCAGCAGCTTGGAAGTGAGAAAGGGGTCAGATACGCAGTATTTT. Translated, it gives CASSLEVRKGSDTQYF.

V usage is TRBV5-5 and J usage is TRBJ2-3; perhaps TRBD1 as D (5 bases). The CDR3 covers 15 residues. V lost 1 base and J lost 2, with 11 bases in between. Per the germline V gene, CDR1 is SGHKS and CDR2 is YYEKEE (reference sequence). CDR3 loop: CASSLRGAVTDTQYF. The DNA for the CDR3 is TGTGCCAGCAGCTTGAGGGGCGCGGTCACAGATACGCAGTATTTT.

The V call is TRBV5-4, the J call TRBJ2-5; weak D call: TRBD1 (6 bases). Between the trimmed V and J ends, which lost 0 bases and 7 bases, there was a span of 16 bases. There are 15 residues in the CDR3. Germline V gives CDR1 SGHNT, CDR2 YYREEE (reference sequence). The DNA for the CDR3 is TGTGCCAGCAGCTTGGCCAGGGGCAACGAGGGGACCCAGTACTTC. Translating it yields CASSLARGNEGTQYF.

The J gene is TRBJ1-4, the V gene TRBV6-5; possibly TRBD1 for D (6 bases). Deletions cut 6 bases from V and 2 bases from J, with 10 bases between. The germline CDR1 and CDR2 sequences are MNHEY and SVGAGI. CDR3 length: 14 residues. The CDR3 here is CASSRGGTNEKLFF. CDR3 DNA: TGTGCCAGCAGCCGAGGGGGGACTAATGAAAAACTGTTTTTT.

The chain uses TRBV16 and TRBJ2-7; TRBD2 is a possible D gene (6 bases). V shed 4 bases and J shed 6 bases, with 31 bases lying between them. CDR1 is KGHSY and CDR2 is FQNENV in the germline V gene. The CDR3 is 19 amino acids. This CDR3 reads CASSPYPPGRDSRAREQYV. The CDR3 region has the DNA TGTGCCAGCAGCCCCTATCCTCCGGGACGGGACTCGAGGGCGCGCGAGCAGTACGTC.

The CDR3 nucleotides are TGTGCCAGCAGCCGGGGGACGGTGAGCAATCAGCCCCAGCATTTT. Its translation: CASSRGTVSNQPQHF. The V call is TRBV2, the J call TRBJ1-5; TRBD1 might be the D (5 bases). V was cut by 6 bases and J by 1 base, with 13 bases left in between. The CDR3 runs 15 residues. The germline gives CDR1 SNHLY, CDR2 FYNNEI. Full variable domain (remainder filled in from reference TRBV2 and TRBJ1-5): EPEVTQTPSHQVTQMGQEVILRCVPISNHLYFYWYRQILGQKVEFLVSFYNNEISEKSEIFDDQFSVERPDGSNFTLKIRSTKLEDSAMYFCASSRGTVSNQPQHFGDGTRLSIL.

This chain joins TRBV19 and TRBJ2-5, with TRBD2 matching over 7 bases. Germline CDR1 is LNHDA and CDR2 is SQIVND (reference sequence). The CDR3 has 13 amino acids. With 7 bases clipped from V and 5 bases from J, the junction kept 7 bases outside the gene matches. CDR3 residues: CASKGTGGETQYF. CDR3 DNA: TGTGCCAGTAAGGGAACGGGAGGCGAGACCCAGTACTTC. Combining the CDR3 with reference TRBV19 and TRBJ2-5 gives the whole variable domain DGGITQSPKYLFRKEGQNVTLSCEQNLNHDAMYWYRQDPGQGLRLIYYSQIVNDFQKGDIAEGYSVSREKKESFPLTVTSAQKNPTAFYLCASKGTGGETQYFGPGTRLLVL.

The V gene is TRBV30, the J gene TRBJ1-3, with 11 bases fitting TRBD1. The germline V gene has CDR1 GTSNPN and CDR2 SVGIG (reference sequence). The CDR3 spans 16 residues. V lost 8 bases to trimming and J lost 0 bases; unmatched junction nucleotides: 9. In DNA, the CDR3 is TGTGCCCGCGGGACAGGGGGATTAAGCTCTGGAAACACCATATATTTT. This encodes CARGTGGLSSGNTIYF.

This CDR3 is CASSSPGLVNTGELFF. The CDR3 bases are TGTGCCAGCAGCTCGCCGGGACTAGTTAACACCGGGGAGCTGTTTTTT. The chain uses TRBV5-4 and TRBJ2-2; 8 bases are shared with TRBD2. After removal of 3 bases from V and 2 bases from J, the junction contained 6 bases not matched to a gene. The CDR3 spans 16 residues. Germline assignment: CDR1 SGHNT and CDR2 YYREEE (reference sequence).

V and J are TRBV19 and TRBJ1-1; D gene ambiguous. The V end lost 7 bases, the J end lost 1 base, and 10 bases lay between the germline ends. The CDR3 is made up of 13 amino acids. Germline V gene sequence: CDR1 LNHDA, CDR2 SQIVND (reference sequence). The CDR3 spells CASKGNWNTEAFF. DNA for the CDR3: TGTGCCAGTAAAGGCAACTGGAACACTGAAGCTTTCTTT.